The 27 T cell receptor beta chains in this list originate from one sample, sequenced in a study of blood T cells in healthy people across ages (dated by TCRdb to between 2015 and 2017). Libraries came from 5' RACE. The second PCR ran for about 6 to 11 cycles and used a J-beta primer mix along with a sample-barcoded 5' primer. TCRdb handled the public reads itself, with Q25 trimming in fastp and clone calling in MiXCR, and kept productive beta chains. Entries that share a CDR3 protein sequence are merged under the most common genes and DNA. In all, the sample holds around 1,900,000 distinct CDR3 sequences, and about two fifths of those were seen once. The ten largest clones represent approximately 22% of the sample. Material: blood. These receptor sequences come from a human donor in good health.

This clonotype was seen a few times. The chain joins TRBV6-1 to TRBJ2-5, with D possibly being TRBD2 (6 bases). V was clipped by 7 bases and J by 9 bases, with 18 bases between them. CDR3 length: 13 amino acids. The germline CDR1 and CDR2 sequences are MNHNS and SASEGT. In nucleotides, the CDR3 is TGTGCCAGCATGCGACGGGGGACGACGGCCCAGTACTTC. Its translation: CASMRRGTTAQYF.

This clonotype was seen more than once but under ten times. Since a much larger clone is just one base distant, this may be a read error. The J gene is TRBJ1-2, the V gene TRBV29-1; D is ambiguous. CDR1 and CDR2 from the germline V gene are SQVTM and ANQGSEA. The length of the CDR3 is 10 residues. V lost 1 base to trimming and J lost 6 bases, with 3 bases between them. CDR3 DNA sequence: TGCAGCGTTGAAGGGAATGGCTACACCTTC. This translates into CSVEGNGYTF.

This chain uses TRBV4-1 with TRBJ1-1; no firm D call. V was shortened by 0 bases and J by 8 bases, with 13 bases between the two germline ends. There are 14 residues in the CDR3. Germline lookup yields CDR1 MGHRA and CDR2 YSYEKL. The CDR3 DNA sequence: TGCGCCAGCAGCCAAGAAACCCCCCAGAAAGAAGCTTTCTTT. Protein: CASSQETPQKEAFF.

The V gene is TRBV2, the J gene TRBJ2-1; weak D call: TRBD2 (6 bases). Trimming took 6 bases from V and 4 from J, leaving 16 bases between them. This CDR3 is 15 amino acids long. Germline V gene sequence: CDR1 SNHLY, CDR2 FYNNEI. This CDR3 reads CASSLYRDLYNEQFF. The CDR3 nucleotides read TGTGCCAGCAGCCTTTACCGGGACTTGTACAATGAGCAGTTCTTC. The full variable domain, completed using reference TRBV2 and TRBJ2-1, is EPEVTQTPSHQVTQMGQEVILRCVPISNHLYFYWYRQILGQKVEFLVSFYNNEISEKSEIFDDQFSVERPDGSNFTLKIRSTKLEDSAMYFCASSLYRDLYNEQFFGPGTRLTVL.

The rearrangement links TRBV19 to TRBJ2-7, with D unresolved. V was cut by 0 bases and J by 5 bases, with 14 bases left in between. The germline CDR1 and CDR2 sequences are LNHDA and SQIVND (reference sequence). This CDR3 is 15 amino acids long. CDR3 protein: CASSIDLSGGNEQYF. The CDR3 DNA is TGTGCCAGTAGTATAGATCTTAGTGGCGGAAACGAGCAGTACTTC.

The chain couples TRBV6-5 to TRBJ1-2, with a tentative D call TRBD1 (5 bases). V was trimmed by 3 bases and J by 3 bases, leaving 14 bases between them. Germline V gives CDR1 MNHEY, CDR2 SVGAGI. This CDR3 has 15 amino acids. The DNA for the CDR3 is TGTGCCAGCAGTTATGGGGACGGGGTGGACTATGGCTACACCTTC. The encoded protein is CASSYGDGVDYGYTF.

This chain joins TRBV3-1 and TRBJ2-1; TRBD2 is a possible D gene (5 bases). Germline V gene data show CDR1 as LGHDT and CDR2 as YNNKEL (reference sequence). V shed 0 bases and J shed 14 bases, with 11 bases lying between them. This CDR3 spans 12 amino acids. CDR3 DNA sequence: TGTGCCAGCAGCCAAGATTTAACTAGGGAGTTCTTC. It is translated as CASSQDLTREFF.

This clonotype was seen only a few times. V usage is TRBV5-1 and J usage is TRBJ1-1; D might be TRBD1 (5 bases). Germline V CDR1 and CDR2: SGHRS, YFSETQ. Trimming pared 1 base from V and 7 bases from J, leaving 11 bases between. The CDR3 contains 13 residues. The CDR3 sequence: CASSLLDTSEAFF. CDR3 nucleotides: TGCGCCAGCAGCTTGTTGGACACGAGTGAAGCTTTCTTT.

Remarks on this clonotype: At one end, the junction sequence differs from germline, possibly due to a read error. This rearrangement joins TRBV20-1 to TRBJ1-6, with D perhaps matching TRBD1 (5 bases). CDR3 length equals 16 residues. Per germline, CDR1 DFQATT and CDR2 SNEGSKA (reference sequence). Here the CDR3 reads CSARVPGGGSNSPLHF. In DNA form, the CDR3 reads TGCAGCGCTAGAGTACCCGGGGGAGGGAGCAATTCACCCCTCCACTTT.

This clonotype was detected only a few times. The CDR3 reads CSAAPGQGGGEKLFF. The CDR3 nucleotides are TGCAGTGCTGCCCCGGGACAGGGCGGGGGGGAAAAACTGTTTTTT. The J gene is TRBJ1-4, the V gene TRBV20-1; 9 bases line up with TRBD1. This CDR3 has 15 residues. Germline assignment: CDR1 DFQATT and CDR2 SNEGSKA (reference sequence). Trimming took 5 bases from V and 8 from J; bases not matched to a gene: 12.

V gene TRBV19 combines with J gene TRBJ2-7, with D possibly being TRBD2 (6 bases). This CDR3 is built from 16 residues. V was trimmed by 3 bases and J by 6 bases, leaving 21 bases between them. The germline CDR1 and CDR2 sequences are LNHDA and SQIVND (reference sequence). As DNA, the CDR3 is TGTGCCAGTAGTATTTGGAGGGGCCAAACCCAGGGCGAGCAGTACTTC. Amino acid sequence: CASSIWRGQTQGEQYF.

This clonotype was seen more than once but under ten times. The chain joins TRBV7-9 to TRBJ2-5; no definite D call. Looked up from germline, CDR1 is SEHNR and CDR2 is FQNEAQ (reference sequence). Deletions cut 3 bases from V and 9 bases from J, with 11 bases between. The CDR3 has 12 residues. The CDR3 coding sequence is TGTGCCAGCAGCTTGTCACCGGACGCCCAGTACTTC. As protein: CASSLSPDAQYF.

The chain combines TRBV3-1 with TRBJ2-1; TRBD2 matches 9 bases. Trimming cost V 0 bases and J 6 bases; bases outside gene matches: 6. The germline CDR1 and CDR2 sequences are LGHDT and YNNKEL (reference sequence). This CDR3 contains 16 residues. For the CDR3, the DNA is TGTGCCAGCAGCCAAGAAACGGCGGGGGGGGGCAATGAGCAGTTCTTC. Translation gives CASSQETAGGGNEQFF.

This chain links TRBV6-6 with TRBJ1-3; a possible D gene is TRBD1 (5 bases). Germline V gives CDR1 MNHNY, CDR2 SVGAGI (reference sequence). CDR3 length equals 15 residues. The V end lost 8 bases, the J end lost 2 bases, and 16 bases lay between the germline ends. Here the CDR3 reads CASGSPVGPGNTIYF. Here the CDR3 DNA reads TGTGCCAGCGGTTCTCCGGTGGGGCCTGGAAACACCATATATTTT.

This clonotype was recorded a few times. The gene calls are TRBV6-6 and TRBJ1-2, with D tentatively TRBD1 (6 bases). Germline CDR1 is MNHNY and CDR2 is SVGAGI (reference sequence). This CDR3 has 15 residues. Trimming pared 6 bases from V and 4 bases from J, leaving 18 bases between. The CDR3 DNA sequence: TGTGCCAGCAGGCATACAGGGTCTGGATTCTATGGCTACACCTTC. It specifies CASRHTGSGFYGYTF.

In this sample, this clonotype turned up a few times. The chain recombines TRBV29-1 with TRBJ1-2; D gene uncertain. The CDR3 is made up of 14 amino acids. V was shortened by 6 bases and J by 0 bases, with 14 bases between the two germline ends. Germline V CDR1 and CDR2: SQVTM, ANQGSEA. CDR3 residues: CSVTETESNYGYTF. The CDR3 DNA is TGCAGCGTGACCGAAACAGAATCTAACTATGGCTACACCTTC.

The rearrangement joins TRBV3-1 to TRBJ2-7; D uncertain. V gave up 5 bases and J gave up 3 bases, with 17 bases separating them. This CDR3 comprises 15 residues. Looked up from germline, CDR1 is LGHDT and CDR2 is YNNKEL (reference sequence). CDR3 region: CASSVAQDPGYEQYF. The DNA of the CDR3 is TGTGCCAGCAGCGTAGCTCAGGACCCAGGCTACGAGCAGTACTTC.

This clonotype was detected only once. The rearrangement uses TRBV9 and TRBJ2-5, with 7 bases fitting TRBD2. Germline CDR1 reads SGDLS; CDR2 reads YYNGEE. The CDR3 loop spans 15 amino acids. Losses at the gene ends were 4 bases for V and 7 bases for J; bases not matched to a gene: 13. CDR3 in DNA: TGTGCCAGCAGCCCGAGCGGGACGCCGGAGGGGACCCAGTACTTC. Its translation is CASSPSGTPEGTQYF.

This chain connects TRBV7-9 to TRBJ1-2; no definite D call. The germline V and J ends were trimmed by 1 base and 8 bases, with 14 bases remaining between them. The germline V gene encodes CDR1 SEHNR and CDR2 FQNEAQ (reference sequence). CDR3 length equals 14 residues. CDR3 residues: CASSLGDTAEGYTF. In DNA, the CDR3 is TGTGCCAGCAGCTTAGGAGACACTGCGGAGGGCTACACCTTC.

The J gene is TRBJ2-7, the V gene TRBV3-1; a possible D gene is TRBD1 (6 bases). From germline, CDR1 is LGHDT and CDR2 YNNKEL (reference sequence). This CDR3 spans 13 amino acids. Trimming took off 5 bases at V and 5 bases at J, with 13 bases between the two ends. This chain's CDR3 is CASSNRANDEQYF. The CDR3, as DNA: TGTGCCAGCAGCAACAGGGCTAACGACGAGCAGTACTTC.

This sequence joins TRBV29-1 and TRBJ1-4; D is uncertain. V was clipped by 5 bases and J by 5 bases, with 6 bases between them. CDR3 length: 11 residues. Germline CDR1 is SQVTM and CDR2 is ANQGSEA. CDR3 sequence reads: CSVRENEKLFF. Written as DNA, the CDR3 is TGCAGCGTTCGGGAAAATGAAAAACTGTTTTTT. The variable domain in full, completed from reference TRBV29-1 and TRBJ1-4, reads SAVISQKPSRDICQRGTSLTIQCQVDSQVTMMFWYRQQPGQSLTLIATANQGSEATYESGFVIDKFPISRPNLTFSTLTVSNMSPEDSSIYLCSVRENEKLFFGSGTQLSVL.

V usage is TRBV20-1 and J usage is TRBJ2-2, with 7 bases matching TRBD2. The CDR3 extends over 12 amino acids. Germline loops: CDR1 DFQATT, CDR2 SNEGSKA (reference sequence). Unmatched junction bases numbered 3, after V lost 5 bases and J lost 6 bases. CDR3 loop: CSAGGVAGELFF. The CDR3 DNA reads TGCAGTGCTGGGGGGGTCGCCGGGGAGCTGTTTTTT.

The chain combines TRBV24-1 with TRBJ2-3; no clear D. Germline loops: CDR1 KGHDR, CDR2 SFDVKD. This CDR3 region has 14 residues. Deletions cut 3 bases from V and 10 bases from J, with 16 bases between. In DNA form, the CDR3 reads TGTGCCACCAGTGATGAGGCCTACCAAGTCCCGCAGTATTTT. It specifies CATSDEAYQVPQYF.

The chain has TRBV12-3 or TRBV12-4 and TRBJ2-5; D is perhaps TRBD1 (6 bases). The J call may be mistaken, given a closer DNA end match to TRBJ2-7. This CDR3 is built from 13 residues. The CDR3 loop is CASSFTTGNEQYF. The CDR3 DNA reads TGTGCCAGCAGTTTTACAACAGGGAACGAGCAGTACTTC.

As concerns this clonotype: An end of the junction differs from the germline gene, which may be a read error. CDR3 in amino acids: CASSPTDSNNEQFF. Written as DNA, the CDR3 is TGTGCCAGCAGTCCCACGGACTCCAACAATGAGCAGTTCTTC. V gene TRBV28 combines with J gene TRBJ2-1; D perhaps matches TRBD2 (5 bases). The CDR3 contains 14 residues. Per germline, CDR1 MDHEN and CDR2 SYDVKM.

This chain links TRBV20-1 with TRBJ1-4; no clear D gene. V was cut by 3 bases and J by 8 bases, with 13 bases left in between. The V gene's germline CDR1 is DFQATT and CDR2 SNEGSKA (reference sequence). The CDR3 covers 13 residues. Here the CDR3 reads CSASSIPREKLFF. CDR3 coding DNA: TGCAGTGCTAGCAGTATCCCCCGCGAAAAACTGTTTTTT.

The CDR3: CASSLLDLRTGGLRGVYGYTF. DNA of the CDR3: TGTGCCAGCAGCTTACTCGATCTTAGGACAGGGGGTCTTCGAGGAGTATATGGCTACACCTTC. The chain uses TRBV11-1 and TRBJ1-2; 10 bases line up with TRBD1. Per the germline V gene, CDR1 is SGHAT and CDR2 is FQDESV (reference sequence). The length of the CDR3 is 21 residues. Losses at the gene ends were 2 bases for V and 5 bases for J; bases not matched to a gene: 23.